The entry that follows covers one TCR beta chain sequence. Its cognate antigen is unknown. Then a second PCR, running about 7 to 11 cycles, was carried out with a sample-barcoded 5' primer and a J-beta primer mix. Tags on each cDNA molecule came from a template-switch adaptor with 12 random nucleotides. TCRdb fed the 5' RACE reads into MiXCR, producing one record per CDR3 protein. The sample gives over a million distinct CDR3 sequences, 40% to 50% of which show up once; 18% is in the top ten. This CDR3 region has 17 residues. Trimming left V 1 base short and J 7 bases short, with 23 bases between. Per the germline V gene, CDR1 is MDHEN and CDR2 is SYDVKM. Ranging in age from about 6 to 100, the donors were healthy Caucasian individuals from Russia. This entry belongs to a study of blood T cells in healthy people across ages. General study findings and limits: Naive CD4+ cells and diversity were both higher in long-lived donors than in aged donors. Leaving the PBMCs unsorted stopped any conclusive comparison of naive versus antigen-experienced cells.

This chain connects TRBV28 to TRBJ2-7, with D possibly being TRBD1 (6 bases). The source material was blood. The clonotype was recovered from a woman aged 55-70 years in good health. This CDR3 is CASSLLDDGGEGNEQYF. The CDR3 coding sequence is TGTGCCAGCAGTTTATTGGATGATGGGGGCGAGGGGAATGAGCAGTACTTC. Complete variable domain (other parts from reference TRBV28 and TRBJ2-7): DVKVTQSSRYLVKRTGEKVFLECVQDMDHENMFWYRQDPGLGLRLIYFSYDVKMKEKGDIPEGYSVSREKKERFSLILESASTNQTSMYLCASSLLDDGGEGNEQYFGPGTRLTVT.